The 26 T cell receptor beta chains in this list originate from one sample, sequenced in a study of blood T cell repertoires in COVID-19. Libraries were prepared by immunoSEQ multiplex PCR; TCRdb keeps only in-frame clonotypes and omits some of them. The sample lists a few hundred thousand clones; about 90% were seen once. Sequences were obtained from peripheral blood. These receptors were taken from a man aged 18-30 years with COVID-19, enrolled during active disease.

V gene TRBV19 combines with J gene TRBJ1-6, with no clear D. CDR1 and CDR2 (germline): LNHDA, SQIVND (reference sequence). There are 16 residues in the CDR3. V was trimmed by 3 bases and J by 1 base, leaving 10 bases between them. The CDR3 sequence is CASSMFAGSYNSPLHF. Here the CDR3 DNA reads TGTGCCAGTAGTATGTTCGCGGGTTCCTATAATTCACCCCTCCACTTT.

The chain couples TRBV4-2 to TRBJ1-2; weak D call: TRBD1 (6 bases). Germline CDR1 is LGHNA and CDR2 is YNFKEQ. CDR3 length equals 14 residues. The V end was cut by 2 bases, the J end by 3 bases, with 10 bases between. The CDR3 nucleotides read TGTGCCAGCAGCCAACTACAGGGAGACTATGGCTACACCTTC. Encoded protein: CASSQLQGDYGYTF.

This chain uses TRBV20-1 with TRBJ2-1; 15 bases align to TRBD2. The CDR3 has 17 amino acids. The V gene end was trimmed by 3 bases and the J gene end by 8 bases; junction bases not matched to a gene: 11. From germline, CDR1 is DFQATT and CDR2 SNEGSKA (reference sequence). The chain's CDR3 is CSASRTSGRVKPDEQFF. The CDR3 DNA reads TGCAGTGCTAGTCGGACTAGCGGGAGGGTCAAACCAGATGAGCAGTTCTTC.

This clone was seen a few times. The CDR3 loop reads CASSETGDEQYF. In DNA form, the CDR3 reads TGTGCCAGCAGCGAGACAGGGGACGAGCAGTACTTC. V is TRBV7-9 and J is TRBJ2-7; 8 bases map to TRBD1. Germline CDR1 and CDR2: SEHNR and FQNEAQ (reference sequence). V gave up 5 bases and J gave up 5 bases; unmatched junction bases: 2. The CDR3 covers 12 residues. Drawing the rest from reference TRBV7-9 and TRBJ2-7, the complete variable domain is DTGVSQNPRHKITKRGQNVTFRCDPISEHNRLYWYRQTLGQGPEFLTYFQNEAQLEKSRLLSDRFSAERPKGSFSTLEIQRTEQGDSAMYLCASSETGDEQYFGPGTRLTVT.

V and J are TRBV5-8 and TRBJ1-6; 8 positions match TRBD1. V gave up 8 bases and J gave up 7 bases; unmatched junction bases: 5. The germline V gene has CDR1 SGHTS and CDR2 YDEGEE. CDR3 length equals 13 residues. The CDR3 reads CASSGQANSPLHF. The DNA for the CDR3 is TGTGCCAGTTCGGGACAGGCGAATTCACCCCTCCACTTT.

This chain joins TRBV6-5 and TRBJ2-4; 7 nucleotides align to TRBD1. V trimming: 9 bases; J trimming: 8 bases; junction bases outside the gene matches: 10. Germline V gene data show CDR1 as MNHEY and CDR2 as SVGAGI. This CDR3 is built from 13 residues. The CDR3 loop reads CASRGGLEDIQYF. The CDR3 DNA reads TGTGCCAGTCGAGGGGGCCTCGAGGACATTCAGTACTTC.

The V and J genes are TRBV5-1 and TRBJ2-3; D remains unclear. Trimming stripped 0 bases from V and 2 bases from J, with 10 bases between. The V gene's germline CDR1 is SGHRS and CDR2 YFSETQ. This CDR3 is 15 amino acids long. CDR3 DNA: TGCGCCAGCAGCTTGGACCCACAATCCACAGATACGCAGTATTTT. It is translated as CASSLDPQSTDTQYF.

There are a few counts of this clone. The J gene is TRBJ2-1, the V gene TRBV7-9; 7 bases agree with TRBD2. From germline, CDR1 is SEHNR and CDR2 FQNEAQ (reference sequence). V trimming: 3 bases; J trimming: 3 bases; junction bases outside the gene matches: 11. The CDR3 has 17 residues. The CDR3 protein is CASSLENLAGHYNEQFF. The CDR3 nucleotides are TGTGCCAGCAGCTTGGAAAACTTAGCGGGCCACTACAATGAGCAGTTCTTC.

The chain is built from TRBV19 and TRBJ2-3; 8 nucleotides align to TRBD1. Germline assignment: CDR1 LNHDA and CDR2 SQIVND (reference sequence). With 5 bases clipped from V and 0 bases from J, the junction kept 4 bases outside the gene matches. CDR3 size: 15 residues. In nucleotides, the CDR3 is TGTGCCAGTAGTGACAGGGGTTTTAGCACAGATACGCAGTATTTT. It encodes CASSDRGFSTDTQYF. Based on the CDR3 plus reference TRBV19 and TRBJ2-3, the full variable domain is DGGITQSPKYLFRKEGQNVTLSCEQNLNHDAMYWYRQDPGQGLRLIYYSQIVNDFQKGDIAEGYSVSREKKESFPLTVTSAQKNPTAFYLCASSDRGFSTDTQYFGPGTRLTVL.

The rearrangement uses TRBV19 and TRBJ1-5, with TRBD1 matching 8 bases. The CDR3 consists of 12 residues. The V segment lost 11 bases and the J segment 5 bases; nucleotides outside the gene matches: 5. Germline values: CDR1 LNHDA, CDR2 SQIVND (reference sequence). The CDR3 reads CAATTGDQPQHF. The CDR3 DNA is TGTGCCGCAACGACAGGGGATCAGCCCCAGCATTTT.

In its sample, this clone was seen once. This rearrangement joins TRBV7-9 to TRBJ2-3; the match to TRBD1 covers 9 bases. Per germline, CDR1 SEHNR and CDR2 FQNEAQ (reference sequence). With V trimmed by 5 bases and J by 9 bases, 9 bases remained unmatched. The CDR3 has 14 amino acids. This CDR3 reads CASSLNRGQGTQYF. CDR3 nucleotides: TGTGCCAGCAGCCTAAACAGGGGGCAGGGAACGCAGTATTTT. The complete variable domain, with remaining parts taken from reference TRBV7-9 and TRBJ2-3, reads DTGVSQNPRHKITKRGQNVTFRCDPISEHNRLYWYRQTLGQGPEFLTYFQNEAQLEKSRLLSDRFSAERPKGSFSTLEIQRTEQGDSAMYLCASSLNRGQGTQYFGPGTRLTVL.

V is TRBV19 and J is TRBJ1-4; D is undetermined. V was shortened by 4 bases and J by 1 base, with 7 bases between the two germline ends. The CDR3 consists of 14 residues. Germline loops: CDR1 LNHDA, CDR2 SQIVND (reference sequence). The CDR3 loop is CASSRGVTNEKLFF. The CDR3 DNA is TGTGCCAGTAGTAGAGGTGTAACTAATGAAAAACTGTTTTTT.

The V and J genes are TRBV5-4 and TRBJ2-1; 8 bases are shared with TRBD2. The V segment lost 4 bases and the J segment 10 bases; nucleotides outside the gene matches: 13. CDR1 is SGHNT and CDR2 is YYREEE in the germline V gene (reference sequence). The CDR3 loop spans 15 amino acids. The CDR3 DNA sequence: TGTGCCAGCAGCCCGGTCGGGCAGCGGGGGAGAGAGCAGTTCTTC. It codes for CASSPVGQRGREQFF.

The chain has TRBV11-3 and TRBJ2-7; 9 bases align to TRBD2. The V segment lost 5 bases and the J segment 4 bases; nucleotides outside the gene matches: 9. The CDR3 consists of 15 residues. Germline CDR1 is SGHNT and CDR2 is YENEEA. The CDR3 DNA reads TGTGCCAGCAGCCCGATAAGCGGGAGGAGGTACGAGCAGTACTTC. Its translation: CASSPISGRRYEQYF. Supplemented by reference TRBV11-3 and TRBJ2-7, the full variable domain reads EAGVVQSPRYKIIEKKQPVAFWCNPISGHNTLYWYLQNLGQGPELLIRYENEEAVDDSQLPKDRFSAERLKGVDSTLKIQPAELGDSAVYLCASSPISGRRYEQYFGPGTRLTVT.

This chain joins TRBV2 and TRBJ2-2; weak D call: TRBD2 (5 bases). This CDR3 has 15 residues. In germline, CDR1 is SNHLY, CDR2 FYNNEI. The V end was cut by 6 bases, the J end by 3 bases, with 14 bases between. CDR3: CASRERTSYTGELFF. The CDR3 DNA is TGTGCCAGCAGGGAAAGAACTAGTTACACCGGGGAGCTGTTTTTT.

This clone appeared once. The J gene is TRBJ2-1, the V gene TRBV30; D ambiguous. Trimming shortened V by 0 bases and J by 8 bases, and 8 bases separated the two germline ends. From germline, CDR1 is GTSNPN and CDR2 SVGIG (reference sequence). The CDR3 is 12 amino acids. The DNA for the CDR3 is TGTGCCTGGAGTGTAAACCTAGATGAGCAGTTCTTC. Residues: CAWSVNLDEQFF.

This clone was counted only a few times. Here the CDR3 reads CASSVRRGEQYF. The DNA of the CDR3 is TGCGCCAGCAGCGTAAGGAGGGGCGAGCAGTACTTC. This chain joins TRBV5-1 and TRBJ2-7; D may be TRBD2 (6 bases). V lost 4 bases to trimming and J lost 6 bases, with 11 bases between them. Germline assignment: CDR1 SGHRS and CDR2 YFSETQ. The CDR3 consists of 12 residues. Using reference TRBV5-1 and TRBJ2-7 for the parts outside the CDR3, the full variable domain is KAGVTQTPRYLIKTRGQQVTLSCSPISGHRSVSWYQQTPGQGLQFLFEYFSETQRNKGNFPGRFSGRQFSNSRSEMNVSTLELGDSALYLCASSVRRGEQYFGPGTRLTVT.

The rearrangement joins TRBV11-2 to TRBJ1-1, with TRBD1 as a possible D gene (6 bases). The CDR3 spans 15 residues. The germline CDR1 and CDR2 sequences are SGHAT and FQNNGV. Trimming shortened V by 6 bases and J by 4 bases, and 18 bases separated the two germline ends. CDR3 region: CASRNPGQKTTEAFF. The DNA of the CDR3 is TGTGCCAGCAGAAATCCGGGACAAAAGACCACTGAAGCTTTCTTT.

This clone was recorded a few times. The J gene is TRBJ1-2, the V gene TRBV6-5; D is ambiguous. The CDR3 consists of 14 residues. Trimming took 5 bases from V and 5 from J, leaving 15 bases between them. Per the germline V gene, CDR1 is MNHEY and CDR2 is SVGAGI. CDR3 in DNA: TGTGCCAGCAGTAACGGACTAGCGGGTTATGGCTACACCTTC. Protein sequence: CASSNGLAGYGYTF.

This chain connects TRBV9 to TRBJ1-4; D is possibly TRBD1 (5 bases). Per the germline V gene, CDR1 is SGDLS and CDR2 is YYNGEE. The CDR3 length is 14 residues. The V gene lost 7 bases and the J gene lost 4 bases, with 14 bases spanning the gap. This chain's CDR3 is CASQSRQSNEKLFF. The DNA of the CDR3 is TGTGCCAGCCAATCCCGACAGAGTAATGAAAAACTGTTTTTT.

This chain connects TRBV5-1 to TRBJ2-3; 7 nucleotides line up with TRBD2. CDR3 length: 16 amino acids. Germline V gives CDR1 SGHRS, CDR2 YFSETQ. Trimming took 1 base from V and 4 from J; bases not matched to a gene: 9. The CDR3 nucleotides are TGCGCCAGCAGCTTGCCCGTTGGTGCGGGAGCAGATACGCAGTATTTT. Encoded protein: CASSLPVGAGADTQYF. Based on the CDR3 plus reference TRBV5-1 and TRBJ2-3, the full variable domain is KAGVTQTPRYLIKTRGQQVTLSCSPISGHRSVSWYQQTPGQGLQFLFEYFSETQRNKGNFPGRFSGRQFSNSRSEMNVSTLELGDSALYLCASSLPVGAGADTQYFGPGTRLTVL.

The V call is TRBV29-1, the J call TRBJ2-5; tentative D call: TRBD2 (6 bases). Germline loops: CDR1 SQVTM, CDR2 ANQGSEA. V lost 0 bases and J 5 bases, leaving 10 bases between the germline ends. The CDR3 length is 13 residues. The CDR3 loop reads CSVEEGGGETQYF. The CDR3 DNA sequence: TGCAGCGTTGAAGAGGGAGGAGGGGAGACCCAGTACTTC.

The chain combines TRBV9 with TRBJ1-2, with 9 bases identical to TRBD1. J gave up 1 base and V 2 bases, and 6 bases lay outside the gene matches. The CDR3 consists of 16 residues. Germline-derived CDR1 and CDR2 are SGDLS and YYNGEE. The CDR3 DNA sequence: TGTGCCAGCAGCGTTTCACGGGACAGGGTTAACTATGGCTACACCTTC. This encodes CASSVSRDRVNYGYTF.

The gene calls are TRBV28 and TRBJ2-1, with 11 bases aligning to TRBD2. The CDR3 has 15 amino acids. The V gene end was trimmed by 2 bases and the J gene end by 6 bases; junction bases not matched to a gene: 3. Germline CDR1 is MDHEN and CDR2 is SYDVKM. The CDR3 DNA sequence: TGTGCCAGCAGTTTAATCACTAGCGGGAGCAATGAGCAGTTCTTC. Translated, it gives CASSLITSGSNEQFF.

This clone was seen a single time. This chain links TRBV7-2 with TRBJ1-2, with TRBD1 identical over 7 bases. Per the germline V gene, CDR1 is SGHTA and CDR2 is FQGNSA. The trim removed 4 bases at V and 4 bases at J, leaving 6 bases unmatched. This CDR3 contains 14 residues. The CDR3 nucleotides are TGTGCCAGCAGCTCGAAGGGACAGAGCTATGGCTACACCTTC. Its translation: CASSSKGQSYGYTF.

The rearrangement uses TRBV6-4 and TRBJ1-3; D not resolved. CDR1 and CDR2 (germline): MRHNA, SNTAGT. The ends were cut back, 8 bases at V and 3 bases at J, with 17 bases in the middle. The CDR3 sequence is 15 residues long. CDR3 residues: CASSLLRTVGNTIYF. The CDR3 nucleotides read TGTGCCAGCTCCCTACTCCGGACTGTTGGAAACACCATATATTTT.